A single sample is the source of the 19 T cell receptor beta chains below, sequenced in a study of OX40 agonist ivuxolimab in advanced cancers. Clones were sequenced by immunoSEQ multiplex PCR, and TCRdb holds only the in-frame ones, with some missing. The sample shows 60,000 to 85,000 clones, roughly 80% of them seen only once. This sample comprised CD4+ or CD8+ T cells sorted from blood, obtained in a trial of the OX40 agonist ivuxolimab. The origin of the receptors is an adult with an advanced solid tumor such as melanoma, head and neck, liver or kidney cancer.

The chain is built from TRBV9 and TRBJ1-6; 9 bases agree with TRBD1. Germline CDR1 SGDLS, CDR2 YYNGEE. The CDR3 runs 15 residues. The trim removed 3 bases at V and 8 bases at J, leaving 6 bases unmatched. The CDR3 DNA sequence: TGTGCCAGCAGCGACCAGGGACAGGGAGATTCACCCCTCCACTTT. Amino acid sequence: CASSDQGQGDSPLHF.

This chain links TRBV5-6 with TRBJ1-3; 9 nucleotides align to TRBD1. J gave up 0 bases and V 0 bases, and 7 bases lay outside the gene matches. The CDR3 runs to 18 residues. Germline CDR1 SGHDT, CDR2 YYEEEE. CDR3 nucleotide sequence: TGTGCCAGCAGCTTGGTGGGGACAGGGAACCCCTCTGGAAACACCATATATTTT. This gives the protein CASSLVGTGNPSGNTIYF.

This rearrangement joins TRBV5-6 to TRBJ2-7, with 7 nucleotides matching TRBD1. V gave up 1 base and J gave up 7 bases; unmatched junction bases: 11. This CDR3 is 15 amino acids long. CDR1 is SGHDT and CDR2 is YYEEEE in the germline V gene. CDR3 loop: CASSLIGTGAREQYF. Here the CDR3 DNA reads TGTGCCAGCAGCTTGATAGGCACAGGGGCGCGAGAGCAGTACTTC.

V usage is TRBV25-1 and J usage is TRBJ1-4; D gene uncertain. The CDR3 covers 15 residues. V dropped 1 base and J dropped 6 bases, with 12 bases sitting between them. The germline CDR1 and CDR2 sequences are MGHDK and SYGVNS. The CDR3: CASSELGRTDEKLFF. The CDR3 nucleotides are TGTGCCAGCAGTGAATTGGGGAGAACGGATGAAAAACTGTTTTTT.

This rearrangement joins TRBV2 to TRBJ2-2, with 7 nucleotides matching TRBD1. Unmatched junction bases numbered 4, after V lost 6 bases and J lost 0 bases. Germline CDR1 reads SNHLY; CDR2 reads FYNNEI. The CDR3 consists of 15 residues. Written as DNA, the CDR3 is TGTGCCAGCAGGAGGGACAGTACGAACACCGGGGAGCTGTTTTTT. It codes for CASRRDSTNTGELFF.

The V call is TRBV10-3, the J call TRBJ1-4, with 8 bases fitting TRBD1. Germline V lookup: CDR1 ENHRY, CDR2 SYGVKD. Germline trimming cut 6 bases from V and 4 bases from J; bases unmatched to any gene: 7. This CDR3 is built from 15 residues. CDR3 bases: TGTGCCATCAGCGAGGGGGACAGGTATAATGAAAAACTGTTTTTT. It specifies CAISEGDRYNEKLFF.

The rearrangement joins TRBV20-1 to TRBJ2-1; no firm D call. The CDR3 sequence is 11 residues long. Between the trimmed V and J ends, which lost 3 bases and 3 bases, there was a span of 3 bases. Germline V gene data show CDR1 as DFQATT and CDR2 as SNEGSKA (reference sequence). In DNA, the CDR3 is TGCAGTGCTAGCGACTACAATGAGCAGTTCTTC. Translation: CSASDYNEQFF.

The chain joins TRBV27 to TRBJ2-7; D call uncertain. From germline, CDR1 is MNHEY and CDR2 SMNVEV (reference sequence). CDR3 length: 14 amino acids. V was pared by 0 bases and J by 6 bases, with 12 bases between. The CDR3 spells CASSLSVSAPEQYV. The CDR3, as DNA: TGTGCCAGCAGTTTATCGGTTTCGGCCCCCGAGCAGTACGTC.

The CDR3 here is CASSLGSGILQETQYF. The CDR3 DNA reads as TGTGCCAGCAGCTTGGGATCAGGGATATTACAAGAGACCCAGTACTTC. The chain joins TRBV5-4 to TRBJ2-5; TRBD1 is a possible D gene (5 bases). V lost 0 bases and J lost 2, with 14 bases in between. CDR1 and CDR2 from the germline V gene are SGHNT and YYREEE (reference sequence). CDR3 size: 16 residues.

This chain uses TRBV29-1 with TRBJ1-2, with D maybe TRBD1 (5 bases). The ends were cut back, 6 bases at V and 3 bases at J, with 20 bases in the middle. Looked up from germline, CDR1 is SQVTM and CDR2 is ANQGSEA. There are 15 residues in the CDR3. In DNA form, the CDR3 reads TGCAGCGTGTCGGTGACGGGGCCCTTTTACTATGGCTACACCTTC. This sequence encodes CSVSVTGPFYYGYTF.

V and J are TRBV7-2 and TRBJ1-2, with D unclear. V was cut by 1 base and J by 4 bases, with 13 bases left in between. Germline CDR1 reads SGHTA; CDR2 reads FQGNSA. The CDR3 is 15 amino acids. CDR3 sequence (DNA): TGTGCCAGCAGCTTAGACAGTAGGAACCTCTATGGCTACACCTTC. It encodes CASSLDSRNLYGYTF.

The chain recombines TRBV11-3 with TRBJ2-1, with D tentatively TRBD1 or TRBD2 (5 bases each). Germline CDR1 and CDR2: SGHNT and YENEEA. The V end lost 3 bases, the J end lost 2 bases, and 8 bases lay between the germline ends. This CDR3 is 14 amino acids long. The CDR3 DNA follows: TGTGCCAGCAGCTTTGGGGACCCCTACAATGAGCAGTTCTTC. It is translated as CASSFGDPYNEQFF.

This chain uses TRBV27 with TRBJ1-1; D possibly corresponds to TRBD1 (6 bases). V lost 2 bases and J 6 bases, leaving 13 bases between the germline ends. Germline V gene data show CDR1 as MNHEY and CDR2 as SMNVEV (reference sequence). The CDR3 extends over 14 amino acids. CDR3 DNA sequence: TGTGCCAGCAGTTTAGTAGGGGGAAGGGCTGAAGCTTTCTTT. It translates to CASSLVGGRAEAFF.

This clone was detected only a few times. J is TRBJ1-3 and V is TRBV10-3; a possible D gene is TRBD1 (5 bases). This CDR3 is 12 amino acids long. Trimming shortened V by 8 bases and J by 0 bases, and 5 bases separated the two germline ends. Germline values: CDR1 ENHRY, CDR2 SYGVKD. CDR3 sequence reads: CAIGGSGNTIYF. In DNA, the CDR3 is TGTGCCATCGGGGGCTCTGGAAACACCATATATTTT.

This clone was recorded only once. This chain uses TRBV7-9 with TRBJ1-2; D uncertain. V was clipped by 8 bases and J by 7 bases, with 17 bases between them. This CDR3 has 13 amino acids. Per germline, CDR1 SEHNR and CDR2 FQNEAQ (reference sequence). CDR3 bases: TGTGCCAGCGACCCCACGAACAAGGGTGGCTACACCTTC. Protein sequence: CASDPTNKGGYTF.

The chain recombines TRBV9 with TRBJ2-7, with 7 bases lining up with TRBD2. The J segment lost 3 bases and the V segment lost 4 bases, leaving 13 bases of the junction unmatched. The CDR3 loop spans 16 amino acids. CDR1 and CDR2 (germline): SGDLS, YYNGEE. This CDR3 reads CASSPTGLVGLYEQYF. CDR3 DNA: TGTGCCAGCAGCCCGACCGGACTAGTTGGCCTCTACGAGCAGTACTTC. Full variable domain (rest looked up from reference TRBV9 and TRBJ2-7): DSGVTQTPKHLITATGQRVTLRCSPRSGDLSVYWYQQSLDQGLQFLIQYYNGEERAKGNILERFSAQQFPDLHSELNLSSLELGDSALYFCASSPTGLVGLYEQYFGPGTRLTVT.

The CDR3 region is CASSLLGSFADTQYF. The DNA for the CDR3 is TGCGCCAGCAGCTTGTTGGGTAGTTTCGCAGATACGCAGTATTTT. The J gene is TRBJ2-3, the V gene TRBV5-1; D is uncertain. CDR1 is SGHRS, CDR2 YFSETQ, per germline. The CDR3 length is 15 residues. Trimming removed 1 base at V and 4 bases at J, with 13 bases between.

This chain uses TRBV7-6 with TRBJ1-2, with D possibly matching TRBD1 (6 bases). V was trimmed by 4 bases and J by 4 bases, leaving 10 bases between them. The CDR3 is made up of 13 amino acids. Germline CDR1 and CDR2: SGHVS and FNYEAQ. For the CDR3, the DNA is TGTGCCAGCAGCTCCCAGGGGAGCTATGGCTACACCTTC. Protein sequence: CASSSQGSYGYTF.

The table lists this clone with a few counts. CDR3 residues: CASSSPPGLAGVRSYEQYF. The CDR3 region has the DNA TGTGCCAGCAGCTCCCCCCCGGGACTAGCGGGAGTGCGGTCCTACGAGCAGTACTTC. This chain connects TRBV7-2 to TRBJ2-7; TRBD2 aligns across 14 bases. Trimming took 4 bases from V and 1 from J; bases not matched to a gene: 12. The germline V gene encodes CDR1 SGHTA and CDR2 FQGNSA. The CDR3 has 19 residues.